This TCR beta chain was observed in a study of OX40 agonist ivuxolimab in advanced cancers. Study-wide context: In this cohort, patients received ivuxolimab, an agonistic anti-OX40 (CD134) antibody. Study conclusions and caveats: Which antigen the expanded peripheral T cells recognized is unknown.

Regarding this clone: No antigen is known for it.

In germline, CDR1 is MDHEN, CDR2 SYDVKM. Trimming shortened V by 2 bases and J by 3 bases, and 5 bases separated the two germline ends. The CDR3 consists of 13 residues. The repertoire was sequenced with immunoSEQ multiplex PCR; TCRdb's copy has only in-frame clones and lacks some. This repertoire shows 25,000 to 30,000 clones, around nine tenths found once; its top ten account for approximately 20%. Sequenced material: CD4+ or CD8+ T cells sorted from blood, taken in a trial of the OX40 agonist ivuxolimab. The clonotype originates from an adult with an advanced solid tumor such as melanoma, head and neck, liver or kidney cancer. This chain joins TRBV28 and TRBJ1-5; D is undetermined. The CDR3 coding sequence is TGTGCCAGCAGTTTACCCCACAATCAGCCCCAGCATTTT. It yields the protein CASSLPHNQPQHF.